This T cell receptor (beta chain) was sequenced in a study of relationships among human T cell subsets. Comment on this clonotype: Its specificity is not known.

The V gene's germline CDR1 is MNHEY and CDR2 SMNVEV (reference sequence). V was pared by 6 bases and J by 3 bases, with 6 bases of the junction left unmatched. The CDR3 consists of 14 residues. Semiquantitative ARM-PCR amplified T cell receptor alpha and beta CDR3 regions from mRNA. Tagged nested gene-specific primers were used first, then communal superprimers amplified exponentially. First-round products served as template after exonuclease removal of nested primers. TCRdb ran MiXCR on the multiplex PCR reads and lists one entry per CDR3 protein. This sample has approximately 15,000 distinct CDR3 sequences, with less than 80% found just once. T cell subsets were isolated with antibody-coated magnetic beads. Study-level results: Over 60% of CD8+ cytotoxic sequences were in clones over 100 reads; regulatory and Th2 had few.

This sequence joins TRBV27 and TRBJ2-3; 7 bases align to TRBD2. Sequencing was performed on total T cells sorted from blood. The receptor comes from a middle-aged man in good health. CDR3 protein: CASSGLVRTDTQYF. The CDR3 DNA sequence: TGTGCCAGCAGCGGACTAGTAAGAACAGATACGCAGTATTTT.